This TCR beta chain was captured in a study of CD8+ T cells in alopecia areata. Notes on this clone: The antigen is unknown.

From germline, CDR1 is SGHDT and CDR2 YYEEEE. V shed 3 bases and J shed 4 bases, with 8 bases lying between them. The CDR3 length is 13 residues. Treatment described: oral pan-JAK inhibitor, 5-10 mg twice daily. Extracted RNA was reverse transcribed, and the resulting cDNA served as sequencing template. Produced via immunoSEQ multiplex PCR; TCRdb's table is partial and in-frame only. The sample contains 250,000 to 350,000 clones, roughly 63% of which appear only once. Study outcomes and limitations: For patients receiving tofacitinib, scalp clonality and expanded CD8+ clones among the top 100 significantly decreased.

This receptor was identified in a human donor with alopecia areata. Sequenced material: CD4+ T cells sorted from blood, taken at week 52, from a patient treated with tofacitinib. V and J are TRBV5-6 and TRBJ1-3, with no clear D. The CDR3: CASSSSFGNTIYF. CDR3 DNA sequence: TGTGCCAGCAGCTCTTCTTTCGGAAACACCATATATTTT.